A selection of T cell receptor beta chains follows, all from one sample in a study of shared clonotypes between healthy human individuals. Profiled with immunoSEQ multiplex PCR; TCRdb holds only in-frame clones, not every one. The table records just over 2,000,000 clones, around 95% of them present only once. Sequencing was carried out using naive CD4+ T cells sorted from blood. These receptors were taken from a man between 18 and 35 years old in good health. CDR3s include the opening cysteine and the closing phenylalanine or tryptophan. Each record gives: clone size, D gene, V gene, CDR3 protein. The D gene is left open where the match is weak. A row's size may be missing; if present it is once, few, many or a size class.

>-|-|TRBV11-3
CASSSRVGQEGLGRYNEQFF
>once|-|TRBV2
CASSGQTTDYGYTF
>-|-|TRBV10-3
CAISESTGAADTQYF
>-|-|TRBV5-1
CASSPSGQVKDSPLHF
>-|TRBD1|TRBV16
CASSQSTGAYNQPQHF
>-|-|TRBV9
CASSVGNTPYEQYF
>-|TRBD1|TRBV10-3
CAIRGTGAYEQYF
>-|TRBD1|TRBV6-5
CASSYPGTATYEQYF
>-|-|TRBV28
CASSPGGANTGELFF
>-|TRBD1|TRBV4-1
CASSAPGQGTGELFF
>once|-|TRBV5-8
CASRRRDGAEKLFF
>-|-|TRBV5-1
CASSFSSANYEQYF
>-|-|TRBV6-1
CASSEGGTWGTDTQYF
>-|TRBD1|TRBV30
CAAQGQPSGIEQYF
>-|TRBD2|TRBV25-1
CASSEWASGGDLDTQYF
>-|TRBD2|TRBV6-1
CASSGQAGVADTQYF
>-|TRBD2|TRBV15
CATSRGTSGPAYTDTQYF
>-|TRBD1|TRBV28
CASITGQENYGYTF
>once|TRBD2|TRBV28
CASRTSGGTGELFF
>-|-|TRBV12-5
CASGFGPTNTEAFF
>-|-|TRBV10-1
CASSVSPSREQYF
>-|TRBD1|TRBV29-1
CSVERYEDRTTYEQYF